The 19 T cell receptor beta chains in this list originate from one sample, sequenced in a study of shared clonotypes between healthy human individuals. The table came from immunoSEQ multiplex PCR; TCRdb's copy has only in-frame clones and leaves some out. The sample includes 2 million to 2.5 million clones, over 85% of them seen just once. Specimen: naive CD4+ T cells from PBMCs. Noted subset: CD45RA+ positively selected. Every receptor here comes from a man between 18 and 35 years old in good health. Some clones in this sample may be carry-over from other donors' samples.

V usage is TRBV5-1 and J usage is TRBJ1-5; D is unresolved. The germline V gene encodes CDR1 SGHRS and CDR2 YFSETQ. V was clipped by 0 bases and J by 3 bases, with 10 bases between them. The CDR3 runs 15 residues. CDR3 region: CASSLGGVNNQPQHF. The DNA for the CDR3 is TGCGCCAGCAGCTTGGGTGGGGTTAACAATCAGCCCCAGCATTTT.

In this sample, this clone turned up a few times. The sample holds other DNA sequences that translate to the same CDR3. The chain has TRBV30 and TRBJ1-1; weak D call: TRBD1 (6 bases). The CDR3 runs 11 residues. Trimming took off 0 bases at V and 10 bases at J, with 9 bases between the two ends. Germline CDR1 is GTSNPN and CDR2 is SVGIG (reference sequence). The DNA for the CDR3 is TGTGCCTGGAGTGTACAGGGTCCAGCTTTCTTT. Its translation: CAWSVQGPAFF.

The chain joins TRBV27 to TRBJ2-3, with 7 positions matching TRBD1. J lost 1 base, V lost 3 bases, and 7 bases had no gene match. The CDR3 is 16 amino acids. Germline V gives CDR1 MNHEY, CDR2 SMNVEV (reference sequence). CDR3 in DNA: TGTGCCAGCAGTTTCCACGACACAGGGGGCACAGATACGCAGTATTTT. This codes for CASSFHDTGGTDTQYF.

The sample holds one count of this clone. The chain carries TRBV7-9 and TRBJ2-1, with D possibly matching TRBD2 (5 bases). Germline V lookup: CDR1 SEHNR, CDR2 FQNEAQ (reference sequence). Trimming stripped 7 bases from V and 4 bases from J, with 17 bases between. CDR3 length: 15 amino acids. The CDR3 nucleotides read TGTGCCAGCACCCAAGAGGGTTTTATATACAATGAGCAGTTCTTC. It specifies CASTQEGFIYNEQFF.

V usage is TRBV6-1 and J usage is TRBJ2-6, with a weak D call TRBD2 (5 bases). V lost 7 bases to trimming and J lost 0 bases, with 10 bases between them. Germline lookup yields CDR1 MNHNS and CDR2 SASEGT. The CDR3 contains 15 residues. Here the CDR3 DNA reads TGTGCCAGCACGGGATGGTCCTCTGGGGCCAACGTCCTGACTTTC. It codes for CASTGWSSGANVLTF.

The chain employs TRBV11-2 and TRBJ2-1; TRBD2 is a possible D gene (6 bases). Germline V gene lookup returns CDR1 SGHAT and CDR2 FQNNGV. The V end lost 1 base, the J end lost 3 bases, and 10 bases lay between the germline ends. The CDR3 spans 15 residues. This chain's CDR3 is CASSLVGGDYNEQFF. In nucleotides, the CDR3 is TGTGCCAGCAGCTTAGTCGGGGGAGACTACAATGAGCAGTTCTTC.

This chain joins TRBV28 and TRBJ2-1; 10 bases fit TRBD1. The CDR3 spans 15 residues. V lost 6 bases, J lost 5 bases, and 7 bases stayed unmatched. Germline assignment: CDR1 MDHEN and CDR2 SYDVKM. The CDR3 DNA reads TGTGCCAGCAGGATTACCGGGACAGGGGACAATGAGCAGTTCTTC. Protein product: CASRITGTGDNEQFF.

Regarding this clone: This specimen includes other DNA sequences encoding the same CDR3. The CDR3 loop is CSVGEDTQYF. In DNA form, the CDR3 reads TGCAGCGTTGGTGAAGATACGCAGTATTTT. The rearrangement uses TRBV29-1 and TRBJ2-3, with unresolved D. The CDR3 length is 10 residues. The germline V and J ends were trimmed by 4 bases and 5 bases, with 4 bases remaining between them. Germline V lookup: CDR1 SQVTM, CDR2 ANQGSEA.

V is TRBV9 and J is TRBJ2-1, with 7 bases lining up with TRBD2. V lost 7 bases to trimming and J lost 8 bases; unmatched junction nucleotides: 12. This CDR3 is built from 14 residues. CDR1 is SGDLS and CDR2 is YYNGEE in the germline V gene. CDR3 in DNA: TGTGCCAGCGGAAGCGGGACCCCGAAATATGAGCAGTTCTTC. Translated: CASGSGTPKYEQFF.

This chain links TRBV21-1 with TRBJ1-2; TRBD1, as called in the table, went unchecked against the DNA. TRBV21-1 is annotated as a pseudogene. This CDR3 comprises 14 residues. CDR3 DNA sequence: TGTGCCAGCAGTATGAAGGGGCAGAACTATGGCTACACCTTC. Translated: CASSMKGQNYGYTF.

The chain links TRBV4-1 to TRBJ1-2; unclear D gene. With 4 bases removed from V and 2 bases from J, the gap between germline ends came to 17 bases. Germline CDR1 MGHRA, CDR2 YSYEKL. This CDR3 is built from 16 residues. CDR3: CASSRIGLPGNYGYTF. CDR3 nucleotides: TGCGCCAGCAGCCGGATCGGGCTCCCGGGGAACTATGGCTACACCTTC.

The chain employs TRBV12-5 and TRBJ1-2; D not certain. Germline V gene lookup returns CDR1 LGHNT and CDR2 FRNRAP. The CDR3 has 17 residues. V was cut by 0 bases and J by 0 bases, with 14 bases left in between. CDR3 DNA: TGTGCTAGTGGTTTGGTACTGTCGGCAGCCGCTAACTATGGCTACACCTTC. Translation: CASGLVLSAAANYGYTF.

The chain employs TRBV7-9 and TRBJ1-4, with D uncertain. The V end was cut by 5 bases, the J end by 8 bases, with 21 bases between. Germline values: CDR1 SEHNR, CDR2 FQNEAQ (reference sequence). The CDR3 runs to 16 residues. CDR3 amino acids: CASSRSPTGVLEKLFF. The CDR3 nucleotides read TGTGCCAGCAGCCGTAGCCCCACCGGGGTGTTGGAAAAACTGTTTTTT.

CDR3 in amino acids: CASSRLAAIDTQYF. CDR3 bases: TGTGCCAGTTCCCGACTAGCGGCTATAGATACGCAGTATTTT. The rearrangement uses TRBV6-1 and TRBJ2-3; 9 nucleotides line up with TRBD2. The CDR3 is made up of 14 amino acids. CDR1 and CDR2 (germline): MNHNS, SASEGT. The V segment lost 9 bases and the J segment 5 bases; nucleotides outside the gene matches: 9.

The CDR3 nucleotides read TGCGCCAGCAGCCAAGATAGCCGGGCTTTGAACACTGAAGCTTTCTTT. Its translation is CASSQDSRALNTEAFF. The V call is TRBV4-3, the J call TRBJ1-1, with unresolved D. V gave up 0 bases and J gave up 0 bases, with 11 bases separating them. Germline CDR1 is LGHNA and CDR2 is YSLEER. CDR3 length: 16 residues.

The chain couples TRBV10-3 to TRBJ2-4; D assignment may be TRBD1 or TRBD2 (5 bases each). Germline values: CDR1 ENHRY, CDR2 SYGVKD. The CDR3 loop spans 14 amino acids. Trimming took off 2 bases at V and 3 bases at J, with 8 bases between the two ends. The DNA for the CDR3 is TGTGCCATCAGTGAGAGAGGGGACAAAAACATTCAGTACTTC. It is translated as CAISERGDKNIQYF.

The chain is built from TRBV5-1 and TRBJ2-5, with 11 positions matching TRBD2. J lost 2 bases, V lost 1 base, and 4 bases had no gene match. Germline V gene sequence: CDR1 SGHRS, CDR2 YFSETQ. The CDR3 is made up of 16 amino acids. DNA for the CDR3: TGCGCCAGCAGCTTGTTAGGGACTAGCGGTCAAGAGACCCAGTACTTC. This gives the protein CASSLLGTSGQETQYF.

V usage is TRBV29-1 and J usage is TRBJ1-1, with a weak D call TRBD1 (5 bases). CDR1 and CDR2 (germline): SQVTM, ANQGSEA. Between the trimmed V and J ends, which lost 6 bases and 3 bases, there was a span of 8 bases. The CDR3 has 11 residues. CDR3 amino acids: CSVLGDTEAFF. The CDR3 bases are TGCAGCGTGTTAGGGGACACTGAAGCTTTCTTT.

The V gene is TRBV10-3, the J gene TRBJ2-2, with 14 bases identical to TRBD2. J was trimmed by 0 bases and V by 8 bases; bases with no gene match: 5. CDR1 ENHRY and CDR2 SYGVKD come from the germline V gene. The length of the CDR3 is 17 residues. The DNA for the CDR3 is TGTGCCATCCCTAGGACTAGCGGGAGGTCGAACACCGGGGAGCTGTTTTTT. This sequence encodes CAIPRTSGRSNTGELFF.